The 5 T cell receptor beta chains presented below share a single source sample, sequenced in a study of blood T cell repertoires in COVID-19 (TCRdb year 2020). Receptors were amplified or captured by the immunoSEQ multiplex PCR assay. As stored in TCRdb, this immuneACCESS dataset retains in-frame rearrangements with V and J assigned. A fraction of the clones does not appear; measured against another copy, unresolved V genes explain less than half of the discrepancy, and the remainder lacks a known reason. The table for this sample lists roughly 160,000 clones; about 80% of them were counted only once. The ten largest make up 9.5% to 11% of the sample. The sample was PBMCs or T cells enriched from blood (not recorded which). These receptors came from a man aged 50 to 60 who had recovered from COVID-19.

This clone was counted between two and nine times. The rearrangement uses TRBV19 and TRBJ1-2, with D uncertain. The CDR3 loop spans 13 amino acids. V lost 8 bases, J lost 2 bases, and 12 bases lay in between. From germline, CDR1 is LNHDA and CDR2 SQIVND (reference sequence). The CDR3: CASRHPGNYGYTF. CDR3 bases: TGTGCCAGTCGACACCCGGGAAACTATGGCTACACCTTC.

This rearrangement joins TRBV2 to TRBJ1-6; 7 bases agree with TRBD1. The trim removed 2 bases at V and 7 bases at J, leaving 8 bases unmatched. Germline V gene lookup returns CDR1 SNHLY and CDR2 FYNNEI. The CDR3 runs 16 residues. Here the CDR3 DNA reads TGTGCCAGCAGTGAACCGACAGGGCTGTCGAATTCACCCCTCCACTTT. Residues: CASSEPTGLSNSPLHF.

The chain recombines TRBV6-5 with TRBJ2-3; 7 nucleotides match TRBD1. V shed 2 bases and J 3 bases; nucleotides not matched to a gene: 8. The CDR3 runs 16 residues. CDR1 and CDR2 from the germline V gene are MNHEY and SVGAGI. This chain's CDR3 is CASSYQGQRITDTQYF. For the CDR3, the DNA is TGTGCCAGCAGTTACCAGGGACAGAGAATTACAGATACGCAGTATTTT.

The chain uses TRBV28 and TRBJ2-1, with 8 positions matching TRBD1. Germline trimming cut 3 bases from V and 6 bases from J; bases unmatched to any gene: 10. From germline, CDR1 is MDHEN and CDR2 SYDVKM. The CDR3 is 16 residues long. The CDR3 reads CASSFMGRGPLNEQFF. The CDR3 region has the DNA TGTGCCAGCAGTTTTATGGGCAGGGGGCCGCTCAATGAGCAGTTCTTC.

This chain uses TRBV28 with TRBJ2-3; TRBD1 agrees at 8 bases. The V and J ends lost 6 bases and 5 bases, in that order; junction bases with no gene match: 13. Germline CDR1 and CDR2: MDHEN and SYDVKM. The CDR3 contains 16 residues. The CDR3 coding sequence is TGTGCCAGCAGGGAGTCCGGACAGGGTTTGGTAGATACGCAGTATTTT. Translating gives CASRESGQGLVDTQYF. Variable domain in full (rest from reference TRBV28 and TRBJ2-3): DVKVTQSSRYLVKRTGEKVFLECVQDMDHENMFWYRQDPGLGLRLIYFSYDVKMKEKGDIPEGYSVSREKKERFSLILESASTNQTSMYLCASRESGQGLVDTQYFGPGTRLTVL.